The rows below give T cell receptor beta chains drawn from one sample of a study of T-cell reconstitution after alpha-beta-depleted transplantation in children. TCRdb analysed the PCR reads with MiXCR anew, one entry per CDR3 protein. The repertoire holds 200,000 to 300,000 distinct CDR3 sequences, with about a quarter as singletons. The source material was PBMCs, sampled before TCRalphabeta/CD19-depleted stem cell transplant. These receptors all stem from a girl aged 2-15 years with Fanconi anemia, due to receive a stem cell transplant. Both conserved end residues are part of each CDR3. A D gene is named only where the DNA matches it firmly. The listing skips clone size in some rows; elsewhere it reads once, few, many or a size class.

d_call clone_size j_call v_call cdr3_aa cdr3_nt
- many TRBJ2-7 TRBV20-1 CSARDPQRYEQYF TGCAGTGCTAGAGATCCCCAACGGTACGAGCAGTACTTC
TRBD1 many TRBJ2-7 TRBV28 CASRGTGEYEQYF TGTGCCAGCAGAGGGACAGGGGAATACGAGCAGTACTTC
- many TRBJ2-3 TRBV29-1 CSAEADTQYF TGCAGCGCGGAGGCAGATACGCAGTATTTT
- few TRBJ2-1 TRBV5-1 CASSPRDPGANEQFF TGCGCCAGCAGCCCCCGGGACCCCGGGGCCAATGAGCAGTTCTTC
TRBD1 - TRBJ2-1 TRBV7-6 CASSFWPGQGNEQFF TGTGCCAGCAGCTTCTGGCCGGGACAGGGAAATGAGCAGTTCTTC
- - TRBJ1-5 TRBV20-1 CWDQPQHF TGCTGGGATCAGCCCCAGCATTTT
TRBD1 - TRBJ2-5 TRBV12-3/TRBV12-4 CASSPGTGGSETQYF TGTGCCAGCAGTCCCGGGACAGGGGGCAGTGAGACCCAGTACTTC
- many TRBJ2-7 TRBV7-2 CASSPLGQYYEQYF TGTGCCAGCAGCCCCCTCGGACAGTACTACGAGCAGTACTTC
TRBD1 many TRBJ2-3 TRBV29-1 CSVEDRSTDTQYF TGCAGCGTTGAGGACAGGTCGACAGATACGCAGTATTTT
- few TRBJ1-5 TRBV20-1 CSARHGRNQPQHF TGCAGTGCTCGACACGGACGCAATCAGCCCCAGCATTTT
- many TRBJ2-7 TRBV30 CAWSAREKQYF TGTGCCTGGAGTGCCCGGGAGAAGCAGTACTTC
TRBD1 many TRBJ2-7 TRBV12-3/TRBV12-4 CASTAVGQGAYEQYF TGTGCCAGCACCGCCGTCGGACAGGGTGCCTACGAGCAGTACTTC
TRBD1 - TRBJ2-7 TRBV6-1 CASRTGTGMSYEQYF TGTGCCAGCAGGACCGGGACAGGGATGTCCTACGAGCAGTACTTC
- - TRBJ2-1 TRBV5-1 CASSLDDSLYNEQFF TGCGCCAGCAGCTTGGACGACAGCCTCTACAATGAGCAGTTCTTC
TRBD2 many TRBJ2-3 TRBV27 CATRGAGGTDTQYF TGTGCCACTAGAGGAGCGGGGGGGACAGATACGCAGTATTTT
- few TRBJ2-7 TRBV20-1 CSARAYSRPYEQYF TGCAGTGCTAGAGCTTACTCCCGTCCCTACGAGCAGTACTTC
- few TRBJ2-5 TRBV20-1 CSAFDWGEETQYF TGCAGTGCTTTCGACTGGGGAGAGGAGACCCAGTACTTC
- - TRBJ2-7 TRBV5-4 CASSPRREFRSYEQYF TGTGCCAGCAGCCCTAGGCGGGAATTTCGGTCCTACGAGCAGTACTTC
- few TRBJ2-7 TRBV29-1 CSLREGYEQYF TGCAGCCTGCGGGAAGGATACGAGCAGTACTTC
TRBD1 - TRBJ1-6 TRBV18 CASSPSGTGGNSPLHF TGTGCCAGCTCACCGTCCGGGACAGGGGGCAATTCACCCCTCCACTTT
TRBD2 many TRBJ2-1 TRBV5-4 CASSRGTSGVSYNEQFF TGTGCCAGCTCTAGAGGGACTAGCGGGGTCTCCTACAATGAGCAGTTCTTC
TRBD1 - TRBJ2-3 TRBV29-1 CSVGPATGDSTDTQYF TGCAGCGTTGGACCTGCGACAGGGGACAGCACAGATACGCAGTATTTT
- - TRBJ1-2 TRBV23-1 CASRKGGYTF TGCGCCAGCAGAAAGGGCGGCTACACCTTC
- once TRBJ2-5 TRBV20-1 CSASNRGGGETQYF TGCAGTGCTAGCAACAGGGGCGGAGGGGAGACCCAGTACTTC
TRBD2 many TRBJ2-1 TRBV29-1 CSVVIGGAPYNEQFF TGCAGCGTTGTAATCGGGGGGGCCCCCTACAATGAGCAGTTCTTC
TRBD2 - TRBJ2-5 TRBV9 CASSVDRTSGRGAPQETQYF TGTGCCAGCAGCGTAGACCGGACTAGCGGGAGAGGGGCACCCCAAGAGACCCAGTACTTC
TRBD1 many TRBJ2-3 TRBV29-1 CSARQGVSTDTQYF TGCAGCGCTCGACAGGGAGTTAGCACAGATACGCAGTATTTT
TRBD1 - TRBJ2-2 TRBV6-1 CASRTTGAHGELFF TGTGCCAGCAGAACTACAGGGGCTCACGGGGAGCTGTTTTTT
TRBD1 few TRBJ2-1 TRBV29-1 CSVDLLTGVRFF TGCAGCGTTGACCTCCTTACAGGGGTCCGCTTCTTC
TRBD1 - TRBJ2-1 TRBV20-1 CSATRETGGAYNEQFF TGCAGTGCTACCCGTGAAACAGGGGGAGCTTACAATGAGCAGTTCTTC
- many TRBJ2-5 TRBV10-3 CAISPRTSQETQYF TGTGCCATCAGCCCCCGGACCAGCCAAGAGACCCAGTACTTC
TRBD2 few TRBJ2-1 TRBV18 CASSPLLISIGRGRGNEQFF TGTGCCAGCTCACCACTGTTAATAAGCATCGGCCGCGGGAGAGGGAATGAGCAGTTCTTC
TRBD2 many TRBJ2-1 TRBV29-1 CSVEDGGSGVYNEQFF TGCAGCGTTGAAGATGGGGGGAGCGGGGTATACAATGAGCAGTTCTTC
TRBD2 - TRBJ2-1 TRBV20-1 CSASPRLAGGHNEQFF TGCAGTGCCTCCCCCCGACTAGCGGGAGGACATAATGAGCAGTTCTTC
- few TRBJ2-2 TRBV5-4 CASSSAGGLTTGELFF TGTGCCAGCAGTTCTGCAGGGGGACTGACCACCGGGGAGCTGTTTTTT
- few TRBJ2-2 TRBV5-5 CASSPPGRAGGELFF TGTGCCAGCAGCCCCCCTGGGCGGGCCGGCGGGGAGCTGTTTTTT
- - TRBJ2-5 TRBV7-2 CASSLGPVRRETQYF TGTGCCAGCAGCTTAGGTCCAGTCCGGCGAGAGACCCAGTACTTC
- many TRBJ2-3 TRBV20-1 CRPYSEGYTQYF TGCCGCCCATATAGCGAAGGATATACGCAGTATTTT
- - TRBJ2-7 TRBV7-2 CASTYSRTYEQYF TGTGCCAGCACCTACTCACGGACCTACGAGCAGTACTTC
- few TRBJ1-5 TRBV20-1 CSARGTTPDQPQHF TGCAGTGCTAGAGGGACAACCCCAGATCAGCCCCAGCATTTT
TRBD1 - TRBJ2-3 TRBV7-8 CASSPTGVHTQYF TGTGCCAGCAGCCCAACAGGGGTTCATACGCAGTATTTT
- few TRBJ1-2 TRBV6-4 CASSDSPDSNYGYTF TGTGCCAGCAGTGACTCTCCGGACAGCAACTATGGCTACACCTTC
TRBD2 few TRBJ2-5 TRBV29-1 CSVQRGTTETQYF TGCAGCGTTCAGCGGGGTACAACAGAGACCCAGTACTTC
- many TRBJ1-1 TRBV27 CASSLSPLWGMNTEAFF TGTGCCAGCAGTTTATCGCCCCTGTGGGGAATGAACACTGAAGCTTTCTTT
TRBD1 few TRBJ2-7 TRBV29-1 CSAYEGGGYEQYF TGCAGCGCGTACGAAGGGGGCGGCTACGAGCAGTACTTC
TRBD1 - TRBJ1-1 TRBV20-1 CSAPGQAEAFF TGCAGTGCTCCAGGACAGGCAGAAGCTTTCTTT
- many TRBJ2-7 TRBV7-2 CASSLSGKGYEQYF TGTGCCAGCAGCTTATCAGGGAAGGGCTACGAGCAGTACTTC
TRBD2 - TRBJ2-1 TRBV25-1 CASSDPSGSNEQFF TGTGCCAGCAGCGACCCTAGCGGGTCCAATGAGCAGTTCTTC
TRBD1 many TRBJ1-2 TRBV27 CASSSRDRANYGYTF TGTGCCAGCAGTTCCAGGGACAGGGCTAACTATGGCTACACCTTC
- many TRBJ2-1 TRBV29-1 CSVEEVTSYNEQFF TGCAGCGTTGAAGAAGTCACGTCCTACAATGAGCAGTTCTTC
- - TRBJ2-7 TRBV12-3/TRBV12-4 CTSSFILADGHRPDEQYF TGTACCAGCAGTTTTATCCTTGCTGATGGGCACAGGCCGGACGAGCAGTACTTC
- - TRBJ2-7 TRBV2 CASSGWDNSYEQYF TGTGCCAGCAGTGGGTGGGACAACTCCTACGAGCAGTACTTC
- many TRBJ2-5 TRBV2 CASYGTLTYQETQYF TGTGCCAGCTACGGGACACTCACGTACCAAGAGACCCAGTACTTC